Below are 5 T cell receptor beta chains sequenced from a single sample in a study of shared clonotypes between healthy human individuals. Method: immunoSEQ multiplex PCR; TCRdb's copy keeps in-frame clones and lacks some. The sample consists of around 700,000 clones, about three quarters of them appearing once. Sequencing input: memory CD4+ T cells sorted from blood. Described subset: CD45RA-negative fraction. All receptors derive from a woman in her thirties in good health.

This clone was recorded at least ten times. The J gene is TRBJ2-7, the V gene TRBV2, with D hard to call. Trimming cost V 0 bases and J 9 bases, with 9 bases left between them. Germline CDR1 reads SNHLY; CDR2 reads FYNNEI. CDR3 length equals 12 residues. The CDR3 loop is CASSEAAAVQYF. The DNA for the CDR3 is TGTGCCAGCAGTGAAGCCGCGGCGGTGCAGTACTTC.

The chain links TRBV6-6 to TRBJ2-4; perhaps TRBD2 as D (5 bases). V gave up 5 bases and J gave up 1 base, with 12 bases separating them. CDR1 and CDR2 from the germline V gene are MNHNY and SVGAGI (reference sequence). CDR3 length equals 15 residues. CDR3 loop: CASSPGRLAKNIQYF. The CDR3 coding sequence is TGTGCCAGCAGTCCGGGAAGGTTGGCCAAAAACATTCAGTACTTC.

This clone has more than one count but fewer than ten. The rearrangement uses TRBV30 and TRBJ2-2; possible D gene TRBD2, 6 bases. CDR1 is GTSNPN, CDR2 SVGIG, per germline (reference sequence). The CDR3 covers 15 residues. Trimming removed 2 bases from V and 7 bases from J, with 17 bases in between. CDR3 loop: CAWSMWGRSNGELFF. In DNA form, the CDR3 reads TGTGCCTGGAGTATGTGGGGGAGGAGTAACGGGGAGCTGTTTTTT.

J is TRBJ1-1 and V is TRBV11-2; D call uncertain. V lost 7 bases and J 3 bases, leaving 6 bases between the germline ends. CDR1 is SGHAT and CDR2 is FQNNGV in the germline V gene. The CDR3 sequence is 11 residues long. Here the CDR3 DNA reads TGTGCCAGCATGAGGGACACTGAAGCTTTCTTT. This translates into CASMRDTEAFF.

This chain joins TRBV12-2 and TRBJ2-5. TRBV12-2 is flagged as a pseudogene. The CDR3 has 9 amino acids. The CDR3 sequence is CARLETQYF. The CDR3 bases are TGTGCTAGGCTTGAGACCCAGTACTTC.